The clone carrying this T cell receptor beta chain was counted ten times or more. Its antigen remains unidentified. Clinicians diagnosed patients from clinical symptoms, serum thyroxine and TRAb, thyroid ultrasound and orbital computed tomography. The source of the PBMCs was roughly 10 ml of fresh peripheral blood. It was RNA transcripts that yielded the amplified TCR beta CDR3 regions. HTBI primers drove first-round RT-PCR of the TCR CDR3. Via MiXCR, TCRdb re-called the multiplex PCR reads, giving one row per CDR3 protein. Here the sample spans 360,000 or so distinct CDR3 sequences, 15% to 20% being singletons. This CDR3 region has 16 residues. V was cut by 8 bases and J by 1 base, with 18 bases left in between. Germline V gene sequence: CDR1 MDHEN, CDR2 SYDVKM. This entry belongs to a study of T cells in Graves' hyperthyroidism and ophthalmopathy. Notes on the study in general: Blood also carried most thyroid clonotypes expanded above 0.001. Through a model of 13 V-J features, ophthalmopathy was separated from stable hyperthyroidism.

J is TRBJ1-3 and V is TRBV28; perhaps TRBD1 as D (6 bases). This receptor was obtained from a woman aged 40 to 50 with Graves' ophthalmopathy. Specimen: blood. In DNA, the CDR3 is TGTGCCAGCTGGGGCGTGACAGGCTATTCTGGAAACACCATATATTTT. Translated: CASWGVTGYSGNTIYF.